The following is a T cell receptor (beta chain) sequence with its context. The data derive from a study of T cell changes during pregnancy in multiple sclerosis. Sequencing was performed with immunoSEQ multiplex PCR; in TCRdb, only in-frame clones are kept and a portion is missing. The sample holds about 40,000 clones, around 91% seen once. The V and J ends lost 5 bases and 4 bases, in that order; junction bases with no gene match: 11. CDR1 and CDR2 from the germline V gene are MNHEY and SMNVEV (reference sequence). The CDR3 consists of 16 residues. The TCR was taken from a female donor with multiple sclerosis, enrolled in a pregnancy study. Sample: CD4+ T cells from peripheral blood mononuclear cells, taken before pregnancy. V gene TRBV27 combines with J gene TRBJ2-3, with TRBD2 matching over 8 bases. Here the CDR3 reads CASSTRTMREADTQYF. The CDR3 DNA is TGTGCCAGCAGTACCCGGACTATGCGGGAGGCAGATACGCAGTATTTT.